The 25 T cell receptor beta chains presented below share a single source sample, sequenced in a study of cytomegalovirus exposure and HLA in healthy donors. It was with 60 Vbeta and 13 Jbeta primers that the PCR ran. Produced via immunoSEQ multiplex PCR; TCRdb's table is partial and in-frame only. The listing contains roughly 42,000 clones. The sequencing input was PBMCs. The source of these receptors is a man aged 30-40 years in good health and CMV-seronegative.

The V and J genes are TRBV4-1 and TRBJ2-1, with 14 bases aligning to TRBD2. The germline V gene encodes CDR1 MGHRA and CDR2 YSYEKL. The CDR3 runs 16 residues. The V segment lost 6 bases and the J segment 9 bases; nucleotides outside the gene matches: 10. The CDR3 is CASRLGTSGRVSEQFF. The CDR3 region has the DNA TGCGCCAGCAGACTTGGGACTAGCGGGAGAGTAAGTGAGCAGTTCTTC.

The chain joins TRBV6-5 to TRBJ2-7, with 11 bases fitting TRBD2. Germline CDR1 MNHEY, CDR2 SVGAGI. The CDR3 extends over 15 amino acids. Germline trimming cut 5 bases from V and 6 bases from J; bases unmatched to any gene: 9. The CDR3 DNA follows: TGTGCCAGCAGTAAACTAGCGGGAGTGGGTAGCGAGCAGTACTTC. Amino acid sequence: CASSKLAGVGSEQYF.

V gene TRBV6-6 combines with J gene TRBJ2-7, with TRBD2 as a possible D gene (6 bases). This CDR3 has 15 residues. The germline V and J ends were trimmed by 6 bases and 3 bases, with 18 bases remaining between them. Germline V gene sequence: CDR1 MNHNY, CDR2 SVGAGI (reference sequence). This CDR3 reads CASRPPRGILYEQYF. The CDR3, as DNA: TGTGCCAGCAGGCCGCCGCGGGGAATCCTCTACGAGCAGTACTTC.

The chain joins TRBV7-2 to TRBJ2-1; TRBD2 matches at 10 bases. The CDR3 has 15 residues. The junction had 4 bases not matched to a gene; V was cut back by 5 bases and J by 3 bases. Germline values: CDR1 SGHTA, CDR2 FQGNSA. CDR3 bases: TGTGCCAGCAGCGCCCGGACTAGCGGCTACAATGAGCAGTTCTTC. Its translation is CASSARTSGYNEQFF. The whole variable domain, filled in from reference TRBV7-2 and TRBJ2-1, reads GAGVSQSPSNKVTEKGKDVELRCDPISGHTALYWYRQSLGQGLEFLIYFQGNSAPDKSGLPSDRFSAERTGGSVSTLTIQRTQQEDSAVYLCASSARTSGYNEQFFGPGTRLTVL.

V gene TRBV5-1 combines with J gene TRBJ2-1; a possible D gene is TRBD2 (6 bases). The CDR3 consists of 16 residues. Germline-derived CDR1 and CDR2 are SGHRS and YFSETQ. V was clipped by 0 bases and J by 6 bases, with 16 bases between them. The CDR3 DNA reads TGCGCCAGCAGCTTGGAGTGGGGCGGGGTTTCCAATGAGCAGTTCTTC. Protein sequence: CASSLEWGGVSNEQFF.

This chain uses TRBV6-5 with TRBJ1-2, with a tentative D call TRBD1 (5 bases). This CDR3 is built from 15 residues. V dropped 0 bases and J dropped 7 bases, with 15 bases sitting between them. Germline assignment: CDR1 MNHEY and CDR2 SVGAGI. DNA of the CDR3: TGTGCCAGCAGTTACTCGTCCGGGGGAGGGGCTGGCTACACCTTC. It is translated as CASSYSSGGGAGYTF.

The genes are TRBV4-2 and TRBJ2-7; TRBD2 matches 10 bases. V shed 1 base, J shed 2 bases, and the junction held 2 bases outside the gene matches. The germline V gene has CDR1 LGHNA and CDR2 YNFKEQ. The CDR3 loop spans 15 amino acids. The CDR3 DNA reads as TGTGCCAGCAGCCAAGGAGCGGGAGGGGCCTACGAGCAGTACTTC. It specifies CASSQGAGGAYEQYF.

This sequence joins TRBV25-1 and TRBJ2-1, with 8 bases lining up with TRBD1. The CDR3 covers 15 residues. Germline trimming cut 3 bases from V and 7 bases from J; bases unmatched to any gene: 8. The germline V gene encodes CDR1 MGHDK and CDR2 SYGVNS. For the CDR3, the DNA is TGTGCCAGCAGTGACCCCAGAGGGACAGGAAATGAGCAGTTCTTC. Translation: CASSDPRGTGNEQFF.

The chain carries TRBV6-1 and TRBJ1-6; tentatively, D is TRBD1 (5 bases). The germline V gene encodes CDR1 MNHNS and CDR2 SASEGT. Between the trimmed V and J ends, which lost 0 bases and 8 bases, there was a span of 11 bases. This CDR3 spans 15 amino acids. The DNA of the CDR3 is TGTGCCAGCAGTGAAGCGCGGCAGGGTGATTCACCCCTCCACTTT. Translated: CASSEARQGDSPLHF.

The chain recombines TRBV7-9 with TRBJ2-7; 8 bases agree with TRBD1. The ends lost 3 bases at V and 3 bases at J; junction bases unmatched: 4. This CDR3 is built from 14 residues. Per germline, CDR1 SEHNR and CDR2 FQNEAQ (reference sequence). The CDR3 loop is CASSFGTGGYEQYF. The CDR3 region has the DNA TGTGCCAGCAGCTTTGGTACAGGGGGCTACGAGCAGTACTTC. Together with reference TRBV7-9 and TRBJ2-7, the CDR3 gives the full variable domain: DTGVSQNPRHKITKRGQNVTFRCDPISEHNRLYWYRQTLGQGPEFLTYFQNEAQLEKSRLLSDRFSAERPKGSFSTLEIQRTEQGDSAMYLCASSFGTGGYEQYFGPGTRLTVT.

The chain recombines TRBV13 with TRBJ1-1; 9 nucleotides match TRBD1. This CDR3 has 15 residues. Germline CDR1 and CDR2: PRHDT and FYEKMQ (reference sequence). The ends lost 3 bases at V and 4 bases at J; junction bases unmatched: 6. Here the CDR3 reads CASSFNRGPGTEAFF. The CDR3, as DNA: TGTGCCAGCAGCTTTAACAGGGGGCCAGGCACTGAAGCTTTCTTT.

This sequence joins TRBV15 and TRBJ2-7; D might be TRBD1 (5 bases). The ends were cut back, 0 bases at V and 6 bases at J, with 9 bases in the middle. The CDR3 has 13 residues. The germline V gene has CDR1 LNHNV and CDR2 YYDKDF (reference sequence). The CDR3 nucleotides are TGTGCCACCAGCAGAGATTGGACACCCGAGCAGTACTTC. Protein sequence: CATSRDWTPEQYF.

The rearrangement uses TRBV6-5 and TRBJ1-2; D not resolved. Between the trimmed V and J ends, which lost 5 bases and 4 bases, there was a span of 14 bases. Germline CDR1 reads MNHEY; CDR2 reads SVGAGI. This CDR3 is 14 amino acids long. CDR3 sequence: CASSPSRGGYGYTF. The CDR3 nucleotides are TGTGCCAGCAGTCCAAGCCGGGGAGGCTATGGCTACACCTTC.

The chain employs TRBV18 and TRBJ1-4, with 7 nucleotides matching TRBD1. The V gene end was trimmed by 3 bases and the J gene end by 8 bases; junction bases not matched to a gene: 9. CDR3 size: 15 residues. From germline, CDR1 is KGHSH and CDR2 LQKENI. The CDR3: CASSPPDRVGEKLFF. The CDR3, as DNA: TGTGCCAGCTCACCCCCCGACAGGGTAGGCGAAAAACTGTTTTTT.

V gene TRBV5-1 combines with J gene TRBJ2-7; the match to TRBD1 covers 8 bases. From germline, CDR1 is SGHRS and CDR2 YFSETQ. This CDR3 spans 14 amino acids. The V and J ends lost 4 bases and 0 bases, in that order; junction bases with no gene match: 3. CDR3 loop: CASSQTGDSYEQYF. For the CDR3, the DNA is TGCGCCAGCAGCCAGACAGGGGACTCCTACGAGCAGTACTTC.

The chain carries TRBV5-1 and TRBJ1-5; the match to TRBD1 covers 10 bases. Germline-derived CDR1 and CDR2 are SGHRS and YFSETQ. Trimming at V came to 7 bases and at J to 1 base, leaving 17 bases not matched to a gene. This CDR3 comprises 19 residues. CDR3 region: CASRLTGTGDGGSNQPQHF. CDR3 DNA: TGCGCCAGCCGCCTTACCGGGACAGGGGACGGGGGGAGCAATCAGCCCCAGCATTTT.

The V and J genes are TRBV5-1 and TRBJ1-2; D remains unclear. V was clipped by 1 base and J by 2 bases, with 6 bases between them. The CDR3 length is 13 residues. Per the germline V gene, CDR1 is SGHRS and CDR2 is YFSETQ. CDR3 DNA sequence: TGCGCCAGCAGCTTGCAAGCGAACTATGGCTACACCTTC. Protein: CASSLQANYGYTF.

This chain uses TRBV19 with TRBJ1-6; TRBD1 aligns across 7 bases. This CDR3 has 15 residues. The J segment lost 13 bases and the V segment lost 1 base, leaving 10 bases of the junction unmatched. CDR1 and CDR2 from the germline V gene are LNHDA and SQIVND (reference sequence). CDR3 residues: CASSIGGTAGAPLHF. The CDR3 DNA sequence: TGTGCCAGTAGTATAGGGGGGACAGCCGGGGCTCCCCTCCACTTT.

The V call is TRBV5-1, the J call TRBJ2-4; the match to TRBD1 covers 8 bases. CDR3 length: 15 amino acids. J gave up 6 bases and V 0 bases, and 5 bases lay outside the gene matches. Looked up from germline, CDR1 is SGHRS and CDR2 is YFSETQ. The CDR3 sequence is CASSLAQGAGNIQYF. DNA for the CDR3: TGCGCCAGCAGCTTGGCTCAGGGGGCGGGAAACATTCAGTACTTC.

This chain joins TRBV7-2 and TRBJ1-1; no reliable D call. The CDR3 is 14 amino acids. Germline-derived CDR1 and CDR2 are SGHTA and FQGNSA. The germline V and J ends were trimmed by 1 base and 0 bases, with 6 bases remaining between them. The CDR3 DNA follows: TGTGCCAGCAGCTTAGGAGGGCTGAACACTGAAGCTTTCTTT. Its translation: CASSLGGLNTEAFF.

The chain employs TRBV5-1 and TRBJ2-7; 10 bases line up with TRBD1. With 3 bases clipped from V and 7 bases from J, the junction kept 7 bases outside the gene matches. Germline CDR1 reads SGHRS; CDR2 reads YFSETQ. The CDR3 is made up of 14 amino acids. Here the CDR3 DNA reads TGCGCCAGCAGCTGGAGGGACAGGGGTTCAGAGCAGTACTTC. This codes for CASSWRDRGSEQYF.

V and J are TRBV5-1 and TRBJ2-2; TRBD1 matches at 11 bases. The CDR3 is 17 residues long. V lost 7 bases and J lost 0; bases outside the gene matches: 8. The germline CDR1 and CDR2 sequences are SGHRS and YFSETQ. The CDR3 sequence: CASVLGQGAPNTGELFF. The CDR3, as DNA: TGCGCCAGCGTCCTAGGACAGGGGGCTCCGAACACCGGGGAGCTGTTTTTT.

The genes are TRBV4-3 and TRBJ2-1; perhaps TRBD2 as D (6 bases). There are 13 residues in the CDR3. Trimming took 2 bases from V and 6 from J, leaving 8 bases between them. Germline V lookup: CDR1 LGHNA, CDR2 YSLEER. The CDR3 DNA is TGCGCCAGCAGCCAACCCGGGAGCAATGAGCAGTTCTTC. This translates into CASSQPGSNEQFF.

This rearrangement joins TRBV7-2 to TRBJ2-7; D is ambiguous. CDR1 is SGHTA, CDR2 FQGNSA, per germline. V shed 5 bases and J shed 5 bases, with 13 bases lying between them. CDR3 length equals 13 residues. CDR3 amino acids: CASSILNRNEQYF. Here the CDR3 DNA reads TGTGCCAGCAGCATACTAAATCGCAACGAGCAGTACTTC.

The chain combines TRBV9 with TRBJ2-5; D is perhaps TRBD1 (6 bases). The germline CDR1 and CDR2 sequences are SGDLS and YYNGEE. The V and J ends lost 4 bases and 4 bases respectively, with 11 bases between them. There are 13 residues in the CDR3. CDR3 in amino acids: CASSQGPRETQYF. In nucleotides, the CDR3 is TGTGCCAGCAGCCAGGGGCCCAGAGAGACCCAGTACTTC.